The next 20 T cell receptor beta chains were all read from a single sample in a study of T cells expressing NK-cell markers. From the 5' RACE reads, TCRdb lists one entry per CDR3 protein and no DNA. The ten top clones account for around 10%, within a sample of over 350,000 distinct CDR3 sequences. Sequences were obtained from blood T cells: a sorted CD56 or NKG2C T cell subset, CD4+ or CD8+ T cells, or bulk PBMC T cells (not recorded which). The receptors come from a woman aged 45-65 years in good health.

The chain links TRBV20-1 to TRBJ2-7; the D call from TCRdb, TRBD1, cannot be confirmed without DNA. In germline, CDR1 is DFQATT, CDR2 SNEGSKA (reference sequence). The CDR3 consists of 14 residues. The CDR3 protein is CSASPPRTREEQYF.

The J gene is TRBJ2-1, the V gene TRBV5-6; the D gene TCRdb calls, TRBD1, cannot be checked with no DNA. There are 13 residues in the CDR3. Germline V CDR1 and CDR2: SGHDT, YYEEEE. CDR3 residues: CASSLGQGWEQFF.

The CDR3 loop is CASSIRAGGDTEAFF. The V and J genes are TRBV5-1 and TRBJ1-1. The CDR3 sequence is 15 residues long. Germline V gives CDR1 SGHRS, CDR2 YFSETQ.

The chain links TRBV7-9 to TRBJ1-2; there is no DNA to check the TCRdb D call of TRBD1. CDR1 and CDR2 from the germline V gene are SEHNR and FQNEAQ (reference sequence). The CDR3 sequence is 14 residues long. The CDR3: CASSQLRGPYGYTF.

V and J are TRBV5-1 and TRBJ2-5; without DNA, the TCRdb call of TRBD1 cannot be checked. The CDR3 consists of 16 residues. Germline loops: CDR1 SGHRS, CDR2 YFSETQ. The CDR3 reads CASSLVAAGIQETQYF.

The chain is built from TRBV7-9 and TRBJ2-6. The germline V gene encodes CDR1 SEHNR and CDR2 FQNEAQ (reference sequence). This CDR3 region has 14 residues. The CDR3 region is CASSLIRGPNVLTF.

This chain joins TRBV19 and TRBJ2-7. Germline assignment: CDR1 LNHDA and CDR2 SQIVND (reference sequence). This CDR3 spans 11 amino acids. This CDR3 is CASGGSYEQYF.

The chain employs TRBV7-8 and TRBJ2-1; TCRdb names TRBD2, which stays unverified in the absence of DNA. CDR3 length: 15 amino acids. Germline assignment: CDR1 SGHVS and CDR2 FQNEAQ. This CDR3 is CASSLARRAGNEQFF. The full variable domain, its missing parts supplied by reference TRBV7-8 and TRBJ2-1, is GAGVSQSPRYKVAKRGQDVALRCDPISGHVSLFWYQQALGQGPEFLTYFQNEAQLDKSGLPSDRFFAERPEGSVSTLKIQRTQQEDSAVYLCASSLARRAGNEQFFGPGTRLTVL.

The chain uses TRBV5-1 and TRBJ2-7; TCRdb proposes TRBD2, but this gene call is untestable without DNA. The CDR3 runs to 18 residues. CDR1 is SGHRS, CDR2 YFSETQ, per germline. CDR3 protein: CASSLRAQLAGAWYEQYF. Full variable domain (outside the CDR3, taken from reference TRBV5-1 and TRBJ2-7): KAGVTQTPRYLIKTRGQQVTLSCSPISGHRSVSWYQQTPGQGLQFLFEYFSETQRNKGNFPGRFSGRQFSNSRSEMNVSTLELGDSALYLCASSLRAQLAGAWYEQYFGPGTRLTVT.

The V call is TRBV7-9, the J call TRBJ2-7. This CDR3 has 13 residues. Germline lookup yields CDR1 SEHNR and CDR2 FQNEAQ (reference sequence). This CDR3 is CASSLQLSNEQYF.

The V gene is TRBV11-3, the J gene TRBJ1-2; TCRdb gives TRBD1 as the D gene, but with no DNA this cannot be confirmed. The CDR3 extends over 14 amino acids. Germline lookup yields CDR1 SGHNT and CDR2 YENEEA. The CDR3 sequence: CASSGDRPLYGYTF.

This chain links TRBV5-1 with TRBJ2-3; TCRdb reports TRBD1, a call that lacks DNA to check it against. CDR3 length: 16 amino acids. Per germline, CDR1 SGHRS and CDR2 YFSETQ. The CDR3 sequence is CASSLYRAQGTDTQYF.

This rearrangement joins TRBV12-3 or TRBV12-4 to TRBJ1-2; as DNA is missing, the TRBD1 call by TCRdb cannot be tested. The CDR3 runs to 13 residues. The chain's CDR3 is CASSLRQIDGYTF.

The rearrangement links TRBV12-3 or TRBV12-4 to TRBJ1-2; TCRdb's assignment of TRBD1 cannot be checked, as there is no DNA. CDR3 length: 13 residues. The CDR3 loop is CASRLGQGMGYTF.

J is TRBJ2-5 and V is TRBV14; the TCRdb call, TRBD1, lacks DNA for checking. This CDR3 is 15 amino acids long. Germline V CDR1 and CDR2: SGHDN, FVKESK. CDR3 in amino acids: CASSPRQGTAETQYF.

This chain links TRBV5-1 with TRBJ2-3; TCRdb gives TRBD2 as the D gene, but with no DNA this cannot be confirmed. The CDR3 sequence is 13 residues long. The germline V gene has CDR1 SGHRS and CDR2 YFSETQ. The CDR3: CASSPGTRDTQYF.

The chain recombines TRBV30 with TRBJ2-7. This CDR3 comprises 13 residues. CDR1 GTSNPN and CDR2 SVGIG come from the germline V gene (reference sequence). CDR3 residues: CAWAEWGSYEQYF.

The chain employs TRBV27 and TRBJ2-1; checking the TCRdb D call of TRBD1 is not possible without DNA. The CDR3 loop spans 13 amino acids. CDR1 is MNHEY and CDR2 is SMNVEV in the germline V gene (reference sequence). CDR3 protein: CASSLQGMHEQFF.

CDR3 residues: CASSLEVIATQYF. The chain has TRBV5-1 and TRBJ2-5. In germline, CDR1 is SGHRS, CDR2 YFSETQ. The CDR3 is 13 residues long.

This chain links TRBV7-9 with TRBJ2-3; TCRdb designates TRBD2, a call that cannot be tested without DNA. Germline CDR1 reads SEHNR; CDR2 reads FQNEAQ (reference sequence). This CDR3 has 15 residues. The CDR3 region is CASSLGGRGIDTQYF. Complete variable domain (other parts from reference TRBV7-9 and TRBJ2-3): DTGVSQNPRHKITKRGQNVTFRCDPISEHNRLYWYRQTLGQGPEFLTYFQNEAQLEKSRLLSDRFSAERPKGSFSTLEIQRTEQGDSAMYLCASSLGGRGIDTQYFGPGTRLTVL.